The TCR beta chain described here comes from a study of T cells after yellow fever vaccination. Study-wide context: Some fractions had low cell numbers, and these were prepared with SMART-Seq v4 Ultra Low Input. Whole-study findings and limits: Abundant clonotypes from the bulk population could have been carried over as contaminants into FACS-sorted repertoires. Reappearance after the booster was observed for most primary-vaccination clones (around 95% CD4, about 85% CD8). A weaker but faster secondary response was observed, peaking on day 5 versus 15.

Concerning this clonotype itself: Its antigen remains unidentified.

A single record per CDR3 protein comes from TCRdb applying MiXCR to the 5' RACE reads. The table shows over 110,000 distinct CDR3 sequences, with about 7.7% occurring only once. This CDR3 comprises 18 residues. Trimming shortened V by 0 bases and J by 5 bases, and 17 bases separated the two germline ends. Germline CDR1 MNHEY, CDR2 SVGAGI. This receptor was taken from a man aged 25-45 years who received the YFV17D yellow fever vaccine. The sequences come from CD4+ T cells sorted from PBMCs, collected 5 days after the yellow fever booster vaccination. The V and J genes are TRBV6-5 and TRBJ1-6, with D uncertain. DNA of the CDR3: TGTGCCAGCAGTTACTCGAACCGATGGACGGAAAATAATTCACCCCTCCACTTT. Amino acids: CASSYSNRWTENNSPLHF.